This T cell receptor beta chain was identified in a study of STAT5B mutations in CD4+ large granular lymphocyte leukemia. The CDR3 runs to 12 residues. Looked up from germline, CDR1 is GTSNPN and CDR2 is SVGIG (reference sequence). Trimming cost V 3 bases and J 3 bases, with 9 bases left between them. Comment on this clone: Other DNA sequences in the sample encode the same CDR3.

Generated by immunoSEQ multiplex PCR, the TCRdb table keeps only in-frame clones and is missing some. The data show 25,000 to 40,000 clones, approximately 74% seen once. Sequencing was done on a sample of CD4+ T cells from blood buffy coats. The TCR was taken from a human donor in good health. The V call is TRBV30, the J call TRBJ2-7; possible D gene TRBD2, 6 bases. This CDR3 reads CAWSGGDYEQYF. The CDR3 DNA is TGTGCCTGGAGCGGGGGAGACTACGAGCAGTACTTC.